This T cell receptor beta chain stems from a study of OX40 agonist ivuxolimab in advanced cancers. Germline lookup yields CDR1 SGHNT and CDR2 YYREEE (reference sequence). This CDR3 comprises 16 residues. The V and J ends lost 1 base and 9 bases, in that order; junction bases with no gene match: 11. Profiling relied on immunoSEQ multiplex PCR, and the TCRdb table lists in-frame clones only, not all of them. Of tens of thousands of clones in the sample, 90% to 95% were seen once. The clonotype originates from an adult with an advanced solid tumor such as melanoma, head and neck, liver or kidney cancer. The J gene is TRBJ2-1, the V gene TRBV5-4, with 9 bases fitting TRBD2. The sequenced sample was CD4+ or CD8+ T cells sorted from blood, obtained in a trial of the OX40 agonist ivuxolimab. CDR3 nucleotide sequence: TGTGCCAGCAGCTTGCAGGCTGGGACTAGCAGCCGTGAGCAGTTCTTC. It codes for CASSLQAGTSSREQFF.